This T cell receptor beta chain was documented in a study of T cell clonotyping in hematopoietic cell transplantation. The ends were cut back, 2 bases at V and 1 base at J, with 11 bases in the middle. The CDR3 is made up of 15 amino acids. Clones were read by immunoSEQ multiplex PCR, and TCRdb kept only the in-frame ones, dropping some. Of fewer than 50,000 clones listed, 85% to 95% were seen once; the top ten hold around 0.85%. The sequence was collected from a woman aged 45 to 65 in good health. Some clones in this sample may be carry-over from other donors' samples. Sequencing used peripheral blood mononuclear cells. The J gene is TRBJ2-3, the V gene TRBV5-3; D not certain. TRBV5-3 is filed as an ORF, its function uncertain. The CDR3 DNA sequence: TGTGCCAGAAGCTTCACCGGGCTACGCACAGATACGCAGTATTTT. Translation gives CARSFTGLRTDTQYF.